Listed below are T cell receptor beta chains from one sample, sequenced in a study of cytomegalovirus exposure and HLA in healthy donors. Clones were sequenced by immunoSEQ multiplex PCR, and TCRdb holds only the in-frame ones, with some missing. The sample has around 130,000 clones, about 80% seen once; the top ten hold over 3%. Sequencing was performed on PBMCs. All receptors come from a woman between 40 and 55 years old in good health and CMV-seronegative. CDR3s include the opening cysteine and the closing phenylalanine or tryptophan. A D gene is named only where the DNA matches it firmly. Rows may omit the clone size; those that give it use once, few, many or a size class.

>.|.|TRBJ2-1|TRBV16
TGTGCCAGCAGCCCGTACGGTGAGCAGTTCTTC
CASSPYGEQFF
>.|once|TRBJ1-2|TRBV5-1
TGCGCCAGCAGCTTGGATGGGGGGAGACCCGTTTATGGCTACACCTTC
CASSLDGGRPVYGYTF
>TRBD2|.|TRBJ2-7|TRBV19
TGTGCCAGTAGTTGGAGTAGCGGGAGTTACGAGCAGTACTTC
CASSWSSGSYEQYF
>TRBD2|.|TRBJ2-7|TRBV13
TGTGCCAGCAGCCCCGGGCTAGCGGGAAGCCTCTCCTACGAGCAGTACTTC
CASSPGLAGSLSYEQYF
>TRBD1|.|TRBJ2-5|TRBV5-1
TGCGCCAGCAGCTGGGGACAGGGGGCGTGGGAGACCCAGTACTTC
CASSWGQGAWETQYF
>.|.|TRBJ1-2|TRBV9
TGTGCCAGCTCCAGTCTCCATGGCTACACCTTC
CASSSLHGYTF
>TRBD1|few|TRBJ2-1|TRBV5-1
TGCGCCAGCAGCCTAGACAGGGGGGTGTTCGATGAGCAGTTCTTC
CASSLDRGVFDEQFF
>.|.|TRBJ2-1|TRBV4-2
TGTGCCAGCCCCACTAATGAGCAGTTCTTC
CASPTNEQFF
>TRBD2|.|TRBJ2-3|TRBV27
TGTGCCACCAACGGACTAGCGGGGGGATCGGATACGCAGTATTTT
CATNGLAGGSDTQYF
>.|.|TRBJ1-1|TRBV5-1
TGCGCCAGCAGCTTGGCCCGGGGTAACACTGAAGCTTTCTTT
CASSLARGNTEAFF
>.|.|TRBJ1-3|TRBV19
TGTGCCAGTAGTTGGGGCACTGGAAACACCATATATTTT
CASSWGTGNTIYF
>.|few|TRBJ1-1|TRBV4-3
TGCGCCAGCAGCCAAGATCTCCGTCCTGAAGCTTTCTTT
CASSQDLRPEAFF
>TRBD1|.|TRBJ2-1|TRBV5-4
TGTGCCAGCAGCTCGAGGACAGGGGGGTACTCAAATGAGCAGTTCTTC
CASSSRTGGYSNEQFF
>.|.|TRBJ2-7|TRBV7-9
TGTGCCAGCAGCTTAGCTCCTCAGGGCGAGCAGTACTTC
CASSLAPQGEQYF
>TRBD2|.|TRBJ2-1|TRBV2
TGTGCCAGCAGTGAAGGAGGAGCGGGGTTCTACAATGAGCAGTTCTTC
CASSEGGAGFYNEQFF
>.|.|TRBJ1-5|TRBV19
TGTGCCAGTAGTATTCCGTATCAGCCCCAGCATTTT
CASSIPYQPQHF
>.|.|TRBJ1-6|TRBV18
TGTGCCAGCTCACCGGACAGTAATTCACCCCTCCACTTT
CASSPDSNSPLHF
>.|.|TRBJ1-2|TRBV27
TGTGCCAGCAGTTCCCCCTTCGGCGGCACCTATGGCTACACCTTC
CASSSPFGGTYGYTF
>TRBD1|few|TRBJ2-1|TRBV7-9
TGTGCCAGCAGACAGATTCCGGGACAGGGATACAATGAGCAGTTCTTC
CASRQIPGQGYNEQFF
>TRBD2|.|TRBJ2-3|TRBV4-3
TGCGCCAGCAGCCAAGGGCTACCGAGACTAGCGGCCACAGATACGCAGTATTTT
CASSQGLPRLAATDTQYF
>.|.|TRBJ1-1|TRBV5-6
TGTGCCAGCAGCTCGGGGAGTAATGAAGCTTTCTTT
CASSSGSNEAFF
>.|.|TRBJ1-3|TRBV29-1
TGCAGCGCCTCCCTGGGGGGGGGCCGAAACACCATATATTTT
CSASLGGGRNTIYF
>TRBD1|.|TRBJ2-3|TRBV5-6
TGTGCCAGCAGCTTGGCCTTCGGACAGGGGACAGATACGCAGTATTTT
CASSLAFGQGTDTQYF
>TRBD2|few|TRBJ2-3|TRBV4-3
TGCGCCAGCAGCCTCATGGGGGGAGGGACAGATACGCAGTATTTT
CASSLMGGGTDTQYF
>TRBD1|.|TRBJ2-1|TRBV2
TGTGCCAGCAGCGCGGACAGGGGCTCCTACAATGAGCAGTTCTTC
CASSADRGSYNEQFF
>.|few|TRBJ1-5|TRBV2
TGTGCCAGCATGGGGCAGTACAATCAGCCCCAGCATTTT
CASMGQYNQPQHF
>.|.|TRBJ1-3|TRBV9
TGTGCCAGCAGCGTCCATGGACAGCCTAGGACGCGAAACACCATATATTTT
CASSVHGQPRTRNTIYF
>TRBD1|.|TRBJ2-3|TRBV9
TGTGCCAGCAGTGGGGACAGGGTAGATACAGATACGCAGTATTTT
CASSGDRVDTDTQYF
>.|once|TRBJ1-1|TRBV28
TGTGCCAGCAAGACATTGAACACTGAAGCTTTCTTT
CASKTLNTEAFF
>.|few|TRBJ2-1|TRBV19
TGTGCCAGTAGTAGCCCAGGGGTAAGGGGGGGAGGGCCTGATGAGCAGTTCTTC
CASSSPGVRGGGPDEQFF
>TRBD1|.|TRBJ1-2|TRBV2
TGTGCCAGCAGTGATCGGGACAGAACTAACTATGGCTACACCTTC
CASSDRDRTNYGYTF
>TRBD2|.|TRBJ2-7|TRBV7-3
TGTGCCAGCAGCTCCTCAGCGGGGGCACACTACGAGCAGTACTTC
CASSSSAGAHYEQYF
>.|.|TRBJ2-1|TRBV7-7
TGTGCTAGCAGCTCCTCGGACAATGAGCAGTTCTTC
CASSSSDNEQFF
>.|.|TRBJ1-1|TRBV11-1
TGTGCCAGCAGCTTAAGTAGAGGGCCTAGCACTGAAGCTTTCTTT
CASSLSRGPSTEAFF
>TRBD1|.|TRBJ1-1|TRBV29-1
TGCAGCGTCCTCGGGTTGGGGGACAGGGGAGTTGGTGAAGCTTTCTTT
CSVLGLGDRGVGEAFF
>.|.|TRBJ2-1|TRBV4-1
TGCGCCAGCAGCCAATTGGGTCAGGGGAGCTCCTACAATGAGCAGTTCTTC
CASSQLGQGSSYNEQFF
>.|many|TRBJ2-2|TRBV6-1
TGTGCCAGCAGTGAAGCGCAGGGTGGGGCCGGGGAGCTGTTTTTT
CASSEAQGGAGELFF
>TRBD2|.|TRBJ2-7|TRBV7-2
TGTGCCAGCAGCGAGACTAGCGCTTACGAGCAGTACTTC
CASSETSAYEQYF
>TRBD2|.|TRBJ2-7|TRBV2
TGTGCCAGCAAAACTAGCGGTACCTTGGAGCAGTACTTC
CASKTSGTLEQYF
>.|.|TRBJ2-5|TRBV6-1
TGTGCCAGCAGTGCCCTCAGTCAAGAGACCCAGTACTTC
CASSALSQETQYF
>.|.|TRBJ2-7|TRBV7-3
TGTGCCAGCAGCTTATTTTCCGGGAGCTCCTACGAGCAGTACTTC
CASSLFSGSSYEQYF
>TRBD2|.|TRBJ2-3|TRBV14
TGTGCCAGCAGCCCCACGCCGGTTACTAGCGGGGGGGCAGATACGCAGTATTTT
CASSPTPVTSGGADTQYF
>.|.|TRBJ1-5|TRBV15
TGTGCCACCAGCAGAGATCGTGGGGCAGGGCCCAATCAGCCCCAGCATTTT
CATSRDRGAGPNQPQHF
>TRBD2|.|TRBJ2-5|TRBV7-6
TGTGCCAGCAAGGCTAGCGGCTACCAAGAGACCCAGTACTTC
CASKASGYQETQYF
>TRBD1|once|TRBJ1-2|TRBV2
TGTGCCAGCAGTGGGGTGGACAGGGTTGATGGCTACACCTTC
CASSGVDRVDGYTF
>TRBD1|.|TRBJ1-4|TRBV7-2
TGTGCCAGCAGCTTCGGACAGGCGCCAACTAATGAAAAACTGTTTTTT
CASSFGQAPTNEKLFF
>.|few|TRBJ1-1|TRBV4-3
TGCGCCAGCAGCCAAGCGGGGAACACTGAAGCTTTCTTT
CASSQAGNTEAFF
>.|.|TRBJ2-1|TRBV19
TGTGCCAGTAGTGAGGGGGGGTCCTACAATGAGCAGTTCTTC
CASSEGGSYNEQFF
>.|.|TRBJ1-6|TRBV6-1
TGTGCCAGCAGTGAACTAGGGGGTCATCGTTCACCCCTCCACTTT
CASSELGGHRSPLHF
>TRBD1|.|TRBJ1-6|TRBV6-5
TGTGCCAGCAGCAGCCGTGACAGGGCCTATTCACCCCTCCACTTT
CASSSRDRAYSPLHF
>.|.|TRBJ1-6|TRBV6-5
TGTGCCAGCAGTGTCGAGCGGGACTATAATTCACCCCTCCACTTT
CASSVERDYNSPLHF
>.|once|TRBJ2-1|TRBV4-1
TGCGCCAGCAGTCCTTACAGGGTACCCTACAATGAGCAGTTCTTC
CASSPYRVPYNEQFF
>TRBD1|once|TRBJ2-2|TRBV7-9
TGTGCCAGCACGCCGGGACAGGGTCTCACCGGGGAGCTGTTTTTT
CASTPGQGLTGELFF
>TRBD2|.|TRBJ2-2|TRBV5-4
TGTGCCAGCAGTTCCGGACTAGCGGGAGTAGCCGGGGAGCTGTTTTTT
CASSSGLAGVAGELFF
>TRBD1|once|TRBJ1-1|TRBV7-8
TGTGCCAGCCGCTGGGAGATGGACAGGCGGCCGAACACTGAAGCTTTCTTT
CASRWEMDRRPNTEAFF
>TRBD2|.|TRBJ2-1|TRBV7-9
TGTGCCAGCAGCTGGGGGACTAGCGGGGGCAATGAGCAGTTCTTC
CASSWGTSGGNEQFF
>TRBD1|.|TRBJ2-5|TRBV2
TGTGCCAGCAAAACAGGGGGTGAGACCCAGTACTTC
CASKTGGETQYF
>TRBD1|.|TRBJ2-7|TRBV6-6
TGTGCCAGCAGTTACTCGCACACAGGGGCCTACGAGCAGTACTTC
CASSYSHTGAYEQYF